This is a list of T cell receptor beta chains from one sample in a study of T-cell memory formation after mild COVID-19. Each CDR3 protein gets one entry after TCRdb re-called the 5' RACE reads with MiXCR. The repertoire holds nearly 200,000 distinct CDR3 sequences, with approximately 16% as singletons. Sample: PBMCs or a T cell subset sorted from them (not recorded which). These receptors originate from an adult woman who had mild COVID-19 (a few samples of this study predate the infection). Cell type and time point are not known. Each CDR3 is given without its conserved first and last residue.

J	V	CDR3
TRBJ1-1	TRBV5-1	ASSLAGARGPKNTEAF
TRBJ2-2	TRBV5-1	ATSGLAGVDGELF
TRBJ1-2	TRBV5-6	ASSATRDRGYGYT
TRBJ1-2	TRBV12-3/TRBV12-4	ASSFRGRGNYGYT
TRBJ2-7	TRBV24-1	ATSDNRGGSYEQY
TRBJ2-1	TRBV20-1	SAKKAGLAGWYEQF
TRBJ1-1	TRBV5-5	ASSPGTGRAEAF
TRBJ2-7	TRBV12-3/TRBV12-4	ASSWTGGEQY
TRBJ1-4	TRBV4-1	ASSQGGQGGGEKLF
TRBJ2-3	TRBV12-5	ASGLTDTQY
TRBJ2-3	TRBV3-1	ASSRGGSSTDTQY
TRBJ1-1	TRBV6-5	ASRNRGGSEAF
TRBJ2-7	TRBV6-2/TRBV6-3	ASSYTSGGAYEQY
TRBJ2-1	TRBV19	ASSIGQKQF
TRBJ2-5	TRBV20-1	SGLWWETQY
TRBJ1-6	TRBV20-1	SARPRGDHSPLH
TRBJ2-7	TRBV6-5	ASSLQRSRSYEQY
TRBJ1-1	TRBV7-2	ASSLMSWGKPEAF
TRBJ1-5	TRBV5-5	ASSLPGGLQH
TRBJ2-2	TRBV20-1	SARDPRQVNTGELF
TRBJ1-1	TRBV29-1	SVEDLGEKAF
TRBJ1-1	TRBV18	ASSPRGQIEAF
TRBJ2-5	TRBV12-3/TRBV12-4	ASSPRRAGETQY
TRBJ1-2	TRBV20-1	SASVAAGVSYYGYT
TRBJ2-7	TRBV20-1	SASIGQPQY
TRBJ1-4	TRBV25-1	ASRDRGRGEKLF
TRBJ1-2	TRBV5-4	ASSSGQPFSNYGYT
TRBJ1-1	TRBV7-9	ASSMAGNTEAF
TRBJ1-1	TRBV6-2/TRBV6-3	ASSSRVMVGTEAF
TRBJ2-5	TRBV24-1	ATSDPTRYQETQY
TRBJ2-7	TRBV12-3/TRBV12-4	ASSPRTGGLYEQY
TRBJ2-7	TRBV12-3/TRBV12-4	ASSLLAGGGEQY
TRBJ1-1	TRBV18	ASSPPRQGEAF
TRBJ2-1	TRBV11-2	ASSARGGFSYNEQF
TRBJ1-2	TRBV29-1	SVGQGYGYT
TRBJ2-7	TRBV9	ASSVGSGVGEQY
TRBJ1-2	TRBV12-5	ASGLGDSIYGYT
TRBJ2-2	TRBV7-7	ASSVSGGAAGELF
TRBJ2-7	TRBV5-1	ASSLGTSGNLYEQY
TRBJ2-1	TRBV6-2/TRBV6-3	ASSTSSGRAGNEQF
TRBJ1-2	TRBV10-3	AISERDRVNYGYT
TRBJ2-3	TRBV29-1	SVDREGDTQY
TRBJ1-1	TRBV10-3	AISESQDLNTEDF
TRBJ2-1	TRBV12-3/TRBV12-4	ASSKQGAQRNEQF
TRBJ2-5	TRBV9	ASSVVPAGTQETQY
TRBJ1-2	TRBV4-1	ASSQDVYRGNYGYT
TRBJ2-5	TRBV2	ASKDILGPQY
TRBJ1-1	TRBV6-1	ASRRTTGNTEAF
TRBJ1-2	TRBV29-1	SVEKGSYGYT
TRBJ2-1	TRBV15	ATSRDIQGHNEQF
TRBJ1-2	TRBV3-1	ASSSSGTGGRFYGYT
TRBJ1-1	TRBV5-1	ASSLPDGTGRMNTEAF
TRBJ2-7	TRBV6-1	ASSKAGGSFDEQY
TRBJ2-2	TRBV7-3	ASRTDRGDGELF
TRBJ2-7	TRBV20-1	SAGSPIPLAGGYEQY
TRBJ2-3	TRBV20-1	SPIRQASTDTQY
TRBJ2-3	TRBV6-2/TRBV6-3	ASSAWATRGGRSTDTQY
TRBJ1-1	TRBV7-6	ASSPTIGGTEAF
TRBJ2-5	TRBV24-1	ATSDSSGRRETQY